This T cell receptor (beta chain) came from a study of shared clonotypes between healthy human individuals. A single count supports this clone. Trimming took 7 bases from V and 10 from J, leaving 14 bases between them. This CDR3 spans 12 amino acids. Per the germline V gene, CDR1 is MGHDK and CDR2 is SYGVNS. Data came from immunoSEQ multiplex PCR; TCRdb stores just in-frame clones and leaves some out. The repertoire consists of 900,000 to 1,200,000 clones, with approximately 80% occurring once and the leading ten covering roughly 0.55%. The chain joins TRBV25-1 to TRBJ2-1, with D maybe TRBD2 (5 bases). The sequenced sample was memory CD4+ T cells from PBMCs. As for subset: CD45RA-negative fraction. This TCR derives from a man in his late teens or twenties in good health. Some clones in this sample may be carry-over from other donors' samples. The CDR3 DNA is TGTGCCAGCACGGGGTGGCGGACGGAGCAGTTCTTC. Translated: CASTGWRTEQFF.